The source of this TCR beta chain is a study of T cell changes during pregnancy in multiple sclerosis. The length of the CDR3 is 19 residues. V was clipped by 0 bases and J by 4 bases; unmatched bases: 17. Germline V lookup: CDR1 SGHAT, CDR2 FQNNGV. Method: immunoSEQ multiplex PCR; TCRdb's copy keeps in-frame clones and lacks some. The sample carries 70,000 to 80,000 clones, about 89% recorded once. Sequenced here: CD4+ T cells from peripheral blood mononuclear cells, sampled before pregnancy. This receptor was identified in a female donor with multiple sclerosis, enrolled in a pregnancy study. This chain uses TRBV11-2 with TRBJ2-7, with TRBD2 identical over 8 bases. In nucleotides, the CDR3 is TGTGCCAGCAGCTTAGACGTGGGGAAGGGGAGCGGGGGAAGATACGAGCAGTACTTC. The encoded protein is CASSLDVGKGSGGRYEQYF. The full variable domain, in which reference TRBV11-2 and TRBJ2-7 provide the parts outside the CDR3, is EAGVAQSPRYKIIEKRQSVAFWCNPISGHATLYWYQQILGQGPKLLIQFQNNGVVDDSQLPKDRFSAERLKGVDSTLKIQPAKLEDSAVYLCASSLDVGKGSGGRYEQYFGPGTRLTVT.